Shown below are 9 T cell receptor beta chains from a single sample sequenced in a study of T cell changes during pregnancy in multiple sclerosis (dated by TCRdb to the late 2010s). Preparation of the library involved the immunoSEQ multiplex PCR assay. Entries here come from immuneACCESS through TCRdb and include only in-frame sequences with V and J called. Some clones fail to appear in such tables; in the studies checked, an unresolved V gene covers under half of the shortfall, and the cause of the remainder is unknown. For this sample the table gives about 87,000 clones, of which around 93% were detected only once. Of the sample, around 1.4% falls within the top ten clones. Sequenced material: peripheral blood, taken in the third trimester of pregnancy. Receptor source: a female donor in good health, enrolled as a control in a pregnancy study.

The V gene is TRBV19, the J gene TRBJ2-1; no reliable D call. The CDR3 runs to 15 residues. V shed 2 bases and J shed 0 bases, with 8 bases lying between them. Germline CDR1 LNHDA, CDR2 SQIVND (reference sequence). The CDR3 spells CASSITRSSYNEQFF. The CDR3 DNA sequence: TGTGCCAGTAGTATAACCCGGAGCTCCTACAATGAGCAGTTCTTC. Based on the CDR3 plus reference TRBV19 and TRBJ2-1, the full variable domain is DGGITQSPKYLFRKEGQNVTLSCEQNLNHDAMYWYRQDPGQGLRLIYYSQIVNDFQKGDIAEGYSVSREKKESFPLTVTSAQKNPTAFYLCASSITRSSYNEQFFGPGTRLTVL.

V usage is TRBV5-1 and J usage is TRBJ2-5; 9 nucleotides match TRBD1. From germline, CDR1 is SGHRS and CDR2 YFSETQ. The CDR3 contains 15 residues. V lost 4 bases and J lost 3; bases outside the gene matches: 7. The CDR3: CASSRYRGPEETQYF. The DNA of the CDR3 is TGCGCCAGCAGCAGGTACAGGGGGCCTGAAGAGACCCAGTACTTC.

V gene TRBV2 combines with J gene TRBJ1-1; D possibly corresponds to TRBD1 (5 bases). From germline, CDR1 is SNHLY and CDR2 FYNNEI. This CDR3 has 13 residues. V lost 10 bases and J 4 bases, leaving 16 bases between the germline ends. As DNA, the CDR3 is TGTGCCACAAAACAGGTCCCCGCCACTGAAGCTTTCTTT. Its protein product is CATKQVPATEAFF.

This clone was detected only a few times. The chain recombines TRBV11-2 with TRBJ1-1; 7 bases map to TRBD1. CDR3 length equals 15 residues. The J segment lost 6 bases and the V segment lost 1 base, leaving 8 bases of the junction unmatched. CDR1 is SGHAT and CDR2 is FQNNGV in the germline V gene. This CDR3 reads CASSLVFSRGPEAFF. The CDR3 nucleotides read TGTGCCAGCAGCTTAGTCTTTTCGAGGGGGCCTGAAGCTTTCTTT.

V is TRBV6-5 and J is TRBJ2-3; TRBD2 matches 12 bases. Germline V gene data show CDR1 as MNHEY and CDR2 as SVGAGI. The CDR3 contains 15 residues. Trimming removed 5 bases from V and 5 bases from J; junction bases left unmatched: 5. The CDR3 DNA reads as TGTGCCAGCAGTGGTACTAGCGGGAGGATAGATACGCAGTATTTT. As protein: CASSGTSGRIDTQYF.

In this sample, this clone turned up once. This chain links TRBV5-6 with TRBJ2-1; 8 bases map to TRBD2. The V and J ends lost 3 bases and 0 bases, in that order; junction bases with no gene match: 2. CDR1 is SGHDT, CDR2 YYEEEE, per germline. This CDR3 contains 15 residues. The DNA of the CDR3 is TGTGCCAGCAGCTCCAGCGGGAGCTCCTACAATGAGCAGTTCTTC. Amino acid sequence: CASSSSGSSYNEQFF.

This sequence joins TRBV18 and TRBJ1-1, with D tentatively TRBD1 (5 bases). CDR1 and CDR2 from the germline V gene are KGHSH and LQKENI. V was trimmed by 6 bases and J by 5 bases, leaving 13 bases between them. This CDR3 is built from 13 residues. In nucleotides, the CDR3 is TGTGCCAGCTCTCCAGCCACAGGAACTGAAGCTTTCTTT. Its translation is CASSPATGTEAFF.

The CDR3 here is CASSSSGTSGIYEQFF. The CDR3, as DNA: TGTGCCAGTAGTAGCTCCGGGACTAGCGGGATCTATGAGCAGTTCTTC. The rearrangement uses TRBV19 and TRBJ2-1; 13 bases are shared with TRBD2. This CDR3 spans 16 amino acids. With 4 bases clipped from V and 8 bases from J, the junction kept 8 bases outside the gene matches. In germline, CDR1 is LNHDA, CDR2 SQIVND (reference sequence).

The chain has TRBV6-1 and TRBJ2-1; tentatively, D is TRBD1 (6 bases). V dropped 2 bases and J dropped 0 bases, with 20 bases sitting between them. The CDR3 length is 19 residues. Germline assignment: CDR1 MNHNS and CDR2 SASEGT. The chain's CDR3 is CASSESRTDIRSSYNEQFF. CDR3 coding DNA: TGTGCCAGCAGTGAAAGTCGGACAGATATTAGGAGCTCCTACAATGAGCAGTTCTTC.